This T cell receptor beta chain is from a study of cytomegalovirus exposure and HLA in healthy donors. About the study: Early release data held 80 million to 100 million unique TCRs from HLA-typed donors. Study-wide results and caveats: In an earlier analysis, about 87% or about 30%: the productive usage of most TCR beta V segments. Some TCR beta chains (around 180 of them) were listed as cytomegalovirus-associated.

With respect to this clone: Antigen unknown.

CDR3 size: 14 residues. Trimming took 1 base from V and 9 from J; bases not matched to a gene: 5. Germline CDR1 and CDR2: SSHAT and FNYEAQ (reference sequence). PCR employed 60 Vbeta and 13 Jbeta primers. Only in-frame clones appear in the TCRdb table, and some are missing; sequencing was by immunoSEQ multiplex PCR. The sample gives 120,000 to 150,000 clones, roughly 76% of which show up once; less than 3.5% is in the top ten. Each donor was nominally healthy when sampled (though unrecorded immune exposures were likely). The sample taken for sequencing was PBMCs. The sequence was collected from a woman aged 25 to 39 in good health and CMV-seronegative. The V and J genes are TRBV7-7 and TRBJ2-1; 8 bases are a match to TRBD2. CDR3 bases: TGTGCCAGCAGCTTAGGGACTAGCCCACTTGAGCAGTTCTTC. Translating gives CASSLGTSPLEQFF.